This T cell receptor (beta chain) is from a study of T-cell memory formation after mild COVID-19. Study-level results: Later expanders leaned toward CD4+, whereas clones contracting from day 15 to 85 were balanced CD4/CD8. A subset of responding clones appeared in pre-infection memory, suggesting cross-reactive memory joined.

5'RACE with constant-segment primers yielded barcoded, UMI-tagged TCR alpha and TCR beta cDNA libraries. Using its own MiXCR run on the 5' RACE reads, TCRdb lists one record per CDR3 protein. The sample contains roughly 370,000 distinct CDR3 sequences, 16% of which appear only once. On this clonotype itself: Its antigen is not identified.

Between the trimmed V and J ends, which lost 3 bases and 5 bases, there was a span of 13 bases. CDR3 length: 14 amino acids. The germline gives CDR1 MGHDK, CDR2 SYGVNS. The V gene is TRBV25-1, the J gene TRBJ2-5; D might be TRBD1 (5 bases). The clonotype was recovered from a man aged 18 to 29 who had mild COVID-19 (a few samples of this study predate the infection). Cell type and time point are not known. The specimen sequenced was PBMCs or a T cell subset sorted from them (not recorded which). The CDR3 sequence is CASSDRRAGETQYF. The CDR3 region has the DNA TGTGCCAGCAGTGACCGCAGGGCTGGGGAGACCCAGTACTTC.